This T cell receptor (beta chain) originates from a study of T cell responses to AZD1222 COVID-19 vaccine. Here immunoSEQ multiplex PCR was the method, and the copy in TCRdb shows in-frame clones only, minus some. The repertoire holds about 92,000 clones, about nine tenths seen once, with about 20% in the top ten. V was clipped by 8 bases and J by 4 bases, with 12 bases between them. The CDR3 is made up of 13 amino acids. CDR1 and CDR2 from the germline V gene are MNHEY and SVGAGI. The TCR comes from an adult in good health. This specimen consisted of peripheral blood, obtained on day 0 of AZD1222 vaccination. The genes are TRBV6-5 and TRBJ1-5; D is unclear. The CDR3 protein is CASGHGLNQPQHF. CDR3 sequence (DNA): TGTGCCAGCGGTCACGGGTTGAATCAGCCCCAGCATTTT.